This TCR beta chain stems from a study of post-analysis software for immune sequencing data. Study-wide findings and caveats: Elevated frequency relative to controls characterized roughly five TRBV segments in patients, TRBV5-6, TRBV5-1 and TRBV20-1 among them.

The library was made from cDNA and included unique molecular identifiers. TCRdb fed the PCR reads into MiXCR, producing one record per CDR3 protein. The sample holds hundreds of thousands of distinct CDR3 sequences, 25% to 30% seen once. J lost 5 bases, V lost 6 bases, and 9 bases had no gene match. In germline, CDR1 is DFQATT, CDR2 SNEGSKA (reference sequence). The CDR3 contains 14 residues. On this clonotype itself: The target antigen is unknown.

The sequence came from a girl between 10 and 17 years old with multiple sclerosis. The sequencing sample was made of blood. The gene calls are TRBV20-1 and TRBJ2-1; 8 bases are shared with TRBD2. Written as DNA, the CDR3 is TGCAGTGCCATACTAGCGGAAGGACACAATGAGCAGTTCTTC. Translating it yields CSAILAEGHNEQFF.